This T cell receptor (beta chain) was captured by sequencing in a study of blood T cell repertoires in COVID-19. Original processing notes: Nucleated cell number was recorded as an estimate derived from reference gene primer amplification. Only in-frame clones appear in the TCRdb table, and some are missing; sequencing was by immunoSEQ multiplex PCR. Clonal size and the V and J genes are those of that table, whereas D and trimming came from the DNA. The sample shows fewer than 250,000 clones, roughly 80% of them seen only once. Germline trimming cut 5 bases from V and 9 bases from J; bases unmatched to any gene: 10. Germline loops: CDR1 MDHEN, CDR2 SYDVKM. This CDR3 has 16 residues.

The chain joins TRBV28 to TRBJ1-6, with TRBD1 identical over 10 bases. Sequenced input: peripheral blood. The clonotype originates from a woman aged 80 or over with acute or convalescent COVID-19. In nucleotides, the CDR3 is TGTGCCAGCAGTCCACCCCGTGGACAGGGGGTTTCACCCCTCCACTTT. Its protein product is CASSPPRGQGVSPLHF.